Sequencing of this TCR beta chain was carried out in a study of T-cell memory formation after mild COVID-19. V dropped 4 bases and J dropped 4; count of bases not matched to a gene: 14. Germline assignment: CDR1 SEHNR and CDR2 FQNEAQ (reference sequence). The CDR3 contains 20 residues. From the 5' RACE reads, TCRdb called clonotypes with MiXCR, one entry per CDR3 protein. This table holds 70,000 to 100,000 distinct CDR3 sequences, around an eighth found once. Sequenced input: PBMCs or a T cell subset sorted from them (not recorded which). V usage is TRBV7-9 and J usage is TRBJ2-6; TRBD2 agrees at 12 bases. The receptor was isolated from an adult woman who had mild COVID-19 (a few samples of this study predate the infection). Cell type and time point are not known. The CDR3 nucleotides are TGTGCCAGCAGCTCGACCCGGACTAGCGGGAACCCTAGGGGGGCCAACGTCCTGACTTTC. Translating it yields CASSSTRTSGNPRGANVLTF. Filled out from reference TRBV7-9 and TRBJ2-6, the complete variable domain reads DTGVSQNPRHKITKRGQNVTFRCDPISEHNRLYWYRQTLGQGPEFLTYFQNEAQLEKSRLLSDRFSAERPKGSFSTLEIQRTEQGDSAMYLCASSSTRTSGNPRGANVLTFGAGSRLTVL.